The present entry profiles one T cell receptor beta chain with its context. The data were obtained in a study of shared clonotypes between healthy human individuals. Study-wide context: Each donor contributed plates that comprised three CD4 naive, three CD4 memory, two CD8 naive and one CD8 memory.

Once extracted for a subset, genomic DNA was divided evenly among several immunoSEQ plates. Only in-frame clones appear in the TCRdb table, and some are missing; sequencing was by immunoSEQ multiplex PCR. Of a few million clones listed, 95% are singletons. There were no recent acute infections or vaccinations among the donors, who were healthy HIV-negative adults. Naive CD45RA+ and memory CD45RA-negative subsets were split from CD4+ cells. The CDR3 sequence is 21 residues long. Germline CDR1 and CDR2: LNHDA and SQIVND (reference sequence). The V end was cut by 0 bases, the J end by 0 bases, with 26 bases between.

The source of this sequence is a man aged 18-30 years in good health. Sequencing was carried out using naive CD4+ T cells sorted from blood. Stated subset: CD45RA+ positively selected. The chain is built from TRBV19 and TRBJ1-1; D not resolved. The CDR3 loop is CASSIDVHPADSRALNTEAFF. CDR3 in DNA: TGTGCCAGTAGTATAGATGTGCATCCTGCCGATTCAAGAGCCCTGAACACTGAAGCTTTCTTT.